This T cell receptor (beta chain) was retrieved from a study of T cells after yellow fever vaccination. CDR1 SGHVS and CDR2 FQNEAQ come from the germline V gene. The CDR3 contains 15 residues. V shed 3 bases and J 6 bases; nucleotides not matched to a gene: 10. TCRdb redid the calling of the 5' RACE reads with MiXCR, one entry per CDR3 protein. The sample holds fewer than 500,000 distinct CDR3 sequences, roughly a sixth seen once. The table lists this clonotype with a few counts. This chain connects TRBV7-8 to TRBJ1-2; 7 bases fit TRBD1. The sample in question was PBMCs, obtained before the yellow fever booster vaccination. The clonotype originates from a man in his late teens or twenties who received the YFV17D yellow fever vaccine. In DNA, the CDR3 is TGTGCCAGCAGCTTTACCGAGACAGGGTTCCATGGCTACACCTTC. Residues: CASSFTETGFHGYTF.